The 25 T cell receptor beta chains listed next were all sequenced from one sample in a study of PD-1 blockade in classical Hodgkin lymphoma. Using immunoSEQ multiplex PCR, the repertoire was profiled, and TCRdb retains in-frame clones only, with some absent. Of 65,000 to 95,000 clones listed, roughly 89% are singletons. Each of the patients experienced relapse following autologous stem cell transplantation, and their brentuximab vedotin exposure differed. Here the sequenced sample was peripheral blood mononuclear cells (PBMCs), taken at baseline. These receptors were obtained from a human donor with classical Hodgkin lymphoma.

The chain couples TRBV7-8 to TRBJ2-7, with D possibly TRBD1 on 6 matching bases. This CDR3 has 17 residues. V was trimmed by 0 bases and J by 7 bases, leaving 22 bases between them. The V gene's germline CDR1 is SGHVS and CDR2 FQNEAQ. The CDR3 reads CASSLAVGGTSDGEQYF. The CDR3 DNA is TGTGCCAGCAGCTTAGCGGTCGGTGGGACAAGCGACGGGGAGCAGTACTTC.

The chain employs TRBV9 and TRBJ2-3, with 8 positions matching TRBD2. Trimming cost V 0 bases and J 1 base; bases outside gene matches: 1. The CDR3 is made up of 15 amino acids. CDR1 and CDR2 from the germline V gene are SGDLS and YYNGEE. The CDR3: CASSVELAGTDTQYF. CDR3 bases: TGTGCCAGCAGCGTAGAACTAGCGGGCACAGATACGCAGTATTTT.

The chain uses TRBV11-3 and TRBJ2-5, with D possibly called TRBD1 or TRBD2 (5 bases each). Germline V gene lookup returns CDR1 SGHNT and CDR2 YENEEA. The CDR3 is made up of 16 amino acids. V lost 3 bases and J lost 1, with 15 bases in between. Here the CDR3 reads CASSFPRGVAQETQYF. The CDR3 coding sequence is TGTGCCAGCAGCTTCCCGAGGGGTGTGGCCCAAGAGACCCAGTACTTC.

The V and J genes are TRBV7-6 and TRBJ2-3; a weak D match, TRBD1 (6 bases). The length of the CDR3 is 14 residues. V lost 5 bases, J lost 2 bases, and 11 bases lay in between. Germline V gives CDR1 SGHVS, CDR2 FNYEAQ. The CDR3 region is CASSLGQYTDTQYF. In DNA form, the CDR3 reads TGTGCCAGCAGCCTCGGACAGTACACAGATACGCAGTATTTT.

The CDR3 sequence: CASSLGVGGRSSYEQYF. CDR3 coding DNA: TGTGCCAGCAGCTTAGGGGTCGGGGGGCGAAGCTCCTACGAGCAGTACTTC. The chain joins TRBV5-6 to TRBJ2-7, with a tentative D call TRBD2 (7 bases). Trimming left V 2 bases short and J 0 bases short, with 18 bases between. The CDR3 has 17 residues. The V gene's germline CDR1 is SGHDT and CDR2 YYEEEE.

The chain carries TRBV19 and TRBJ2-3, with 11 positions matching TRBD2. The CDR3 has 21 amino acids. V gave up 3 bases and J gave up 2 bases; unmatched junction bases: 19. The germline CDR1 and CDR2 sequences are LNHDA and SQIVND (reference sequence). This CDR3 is CASSMGLPTSGREEHTDTQYF. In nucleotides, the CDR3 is TGTGCCAGTAGTATGGGGCTGCCTACTAGCGGGAGAGAAGAACACACAGATACGCAGTATTTT.

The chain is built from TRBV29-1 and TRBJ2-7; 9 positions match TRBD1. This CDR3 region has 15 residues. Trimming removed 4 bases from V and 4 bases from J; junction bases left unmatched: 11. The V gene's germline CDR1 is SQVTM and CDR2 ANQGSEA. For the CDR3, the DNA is TGCAGCGTTGCCGATATGACAGGGGGTATATACGAGCAGTACTTC. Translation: CSVADMTGGIYEQYF.

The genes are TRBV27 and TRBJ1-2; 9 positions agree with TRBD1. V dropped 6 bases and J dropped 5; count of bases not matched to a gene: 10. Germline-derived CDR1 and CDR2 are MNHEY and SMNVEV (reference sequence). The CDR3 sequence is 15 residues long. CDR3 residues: CASRPTGGATYGYTF. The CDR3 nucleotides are TGTGCCAGCAGGCCCACAGGGGGCGCGACTTATGGCTACACCTTC.

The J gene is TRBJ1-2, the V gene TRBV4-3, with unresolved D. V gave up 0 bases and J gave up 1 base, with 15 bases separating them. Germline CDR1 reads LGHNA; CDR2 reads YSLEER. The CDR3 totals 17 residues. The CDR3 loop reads CASSQDRRPVFNYGYTF. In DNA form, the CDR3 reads TGCGCCAGCAGCCAAGATAGAAGGCCAGTCTTTAACTATGGCTACACCTTC.

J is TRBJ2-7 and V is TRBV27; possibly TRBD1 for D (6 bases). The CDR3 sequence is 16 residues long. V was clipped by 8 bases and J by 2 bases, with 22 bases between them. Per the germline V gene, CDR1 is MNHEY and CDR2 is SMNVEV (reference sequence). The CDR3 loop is CASRPQGPSTPYEQYF. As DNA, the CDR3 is TGTGCCAGCCGCCCACAGGGACCTTCAACTCCCTACGAGCAGTACTTC.

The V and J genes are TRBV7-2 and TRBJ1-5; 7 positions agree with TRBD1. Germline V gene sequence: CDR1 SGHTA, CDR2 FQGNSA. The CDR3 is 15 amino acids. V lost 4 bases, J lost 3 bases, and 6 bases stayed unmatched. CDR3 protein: CASSSWGQNNQPQHF. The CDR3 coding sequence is TGTGCCAGCAGCTCCTGGGGACAGAACAATCAGCCCCAGCATTTT.

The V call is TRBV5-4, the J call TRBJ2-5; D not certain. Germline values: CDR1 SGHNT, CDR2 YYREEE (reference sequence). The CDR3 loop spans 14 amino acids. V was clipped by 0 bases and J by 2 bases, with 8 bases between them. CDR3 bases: TGTGCCAGCAGCTTGGAGGTGAATCAAGAGACCCAGTACTTC. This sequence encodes CASSLEVNQETQYF. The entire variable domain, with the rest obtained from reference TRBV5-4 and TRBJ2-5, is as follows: ETGVTQSPTHLIKTRGQQVTLRCSSQSGHNTVSWYQQALGQGPQFIFQYYREEENGRGNFPPRFSGLQFPNYSSELNVNALELDDSALYLCASSLEVNQETQYFGPGTRLLVL.

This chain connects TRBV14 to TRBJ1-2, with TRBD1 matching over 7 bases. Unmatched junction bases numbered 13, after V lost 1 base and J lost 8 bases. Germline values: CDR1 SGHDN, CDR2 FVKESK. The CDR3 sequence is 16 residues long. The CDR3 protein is CASSQVPGQIRKGYTF. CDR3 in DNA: TGTGCCAGCAGCCAAGTACCGGGACAGATCAGAAAAGGCTACACCTTC.

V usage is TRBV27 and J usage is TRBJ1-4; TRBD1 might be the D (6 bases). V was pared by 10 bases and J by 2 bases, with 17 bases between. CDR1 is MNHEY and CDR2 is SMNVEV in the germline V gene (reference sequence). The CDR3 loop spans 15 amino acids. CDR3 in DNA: TGTGCCACTAAGCCAGGGGCGGGTACTAATGAAAAACTGTTTTTT. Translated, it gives CATKPGAGTNEKLFF. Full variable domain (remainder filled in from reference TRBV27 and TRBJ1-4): EAQVTQNPRYLITVTGKKLTVTCSQNMNHEYMSWYRQDPGLGLRQIYYSMNVEVTDKGDVPEGYKVSRKEKRNFPLILESPSPNQTSLYFCATKPGAGTNEKLFFGSGTQLSVL.

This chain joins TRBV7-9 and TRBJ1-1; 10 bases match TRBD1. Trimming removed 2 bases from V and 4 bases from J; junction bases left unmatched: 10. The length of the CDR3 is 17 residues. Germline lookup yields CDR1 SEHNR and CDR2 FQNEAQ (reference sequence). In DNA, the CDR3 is TGTGCCAGCAGCTTACTTCCGACTTGGACAGGGGGCACTGAAGCTTTCTTT. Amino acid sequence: CASSLLPTWTGGTEAFF.

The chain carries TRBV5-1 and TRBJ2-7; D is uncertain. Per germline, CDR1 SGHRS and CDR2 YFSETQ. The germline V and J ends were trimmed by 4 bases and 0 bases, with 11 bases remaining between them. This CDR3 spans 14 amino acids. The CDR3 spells CASSPLQSSYEQYF. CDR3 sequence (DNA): TGCGCCAGCAGCCCGCTGCAGTCCTCCTACGAGCAGTACTTC.

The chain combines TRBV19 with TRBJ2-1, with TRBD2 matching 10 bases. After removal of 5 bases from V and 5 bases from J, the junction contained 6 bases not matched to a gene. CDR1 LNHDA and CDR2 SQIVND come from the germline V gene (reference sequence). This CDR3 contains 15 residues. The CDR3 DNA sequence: TGTGCCAGTAGTCTGGCTAGCGGGAGTAACAATGAGCAGTTCTTC. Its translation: CASSLASGSNNEQFF.

The DNA of the CDR3 is TGTGCCAGCAGCTTAGGAGGGGGCGTAAACACAGATACGCAGTATTTT. Translating gives CASSLGGGVNTDTQYF. The rearrangement joins TRBV7-6 to TRBJ2-3, with 7 bases matching TRBD1. The CDR3 is made up of 16 amino acids. The junction had 6 bases not matched to a gene; V was cut back by 1 base and J by 2 bases. Germline lookup yields CDR1 SGHVS and CDR2 FNYEAQ.

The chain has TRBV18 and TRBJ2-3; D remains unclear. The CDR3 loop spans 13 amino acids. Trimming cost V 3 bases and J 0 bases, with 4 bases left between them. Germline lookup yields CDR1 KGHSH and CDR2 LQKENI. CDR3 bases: TGTGCCAGCTCACCCAAGAGCACAGATACGCAGTATTTT. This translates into CASSPKSTDTQYF.

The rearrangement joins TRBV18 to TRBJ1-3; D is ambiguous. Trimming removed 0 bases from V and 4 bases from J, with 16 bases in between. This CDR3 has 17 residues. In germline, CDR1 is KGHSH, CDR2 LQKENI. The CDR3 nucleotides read TGTGCCAGCTCACCACCTTTAACAGAATACTCGGGAAACACCATATATTTT. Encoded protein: CASSPPLTEYSGNTIYF.

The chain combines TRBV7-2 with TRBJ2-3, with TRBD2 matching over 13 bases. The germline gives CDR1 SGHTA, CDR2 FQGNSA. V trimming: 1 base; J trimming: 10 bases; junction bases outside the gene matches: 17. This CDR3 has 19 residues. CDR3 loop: CASSLGTSGRGSRARAQYF. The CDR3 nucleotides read TGTGCCAGCAGCTTAGGGACTAGCGGGAGAGGGTCACGAGCCCGGGCGCAGTATTTT.

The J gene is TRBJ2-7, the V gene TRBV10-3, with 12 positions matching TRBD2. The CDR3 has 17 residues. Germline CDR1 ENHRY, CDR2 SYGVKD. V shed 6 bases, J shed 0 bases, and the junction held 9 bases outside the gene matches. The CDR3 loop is CAIRPSGLAGLSYEQYF. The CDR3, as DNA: TGTGCCATCAGGCCTTCCGGACTAGCGGGACTCTCCTACGAGCAGTACTTC.

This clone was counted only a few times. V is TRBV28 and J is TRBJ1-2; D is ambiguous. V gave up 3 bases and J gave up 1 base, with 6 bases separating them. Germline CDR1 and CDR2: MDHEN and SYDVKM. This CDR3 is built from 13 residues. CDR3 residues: CASSFNSNYGYTF. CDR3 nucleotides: TGTGCCAGCAGTTTTAACAGTAACTATGGCTACACCTTC.

CDR3 sequence reads: CASTIYTGGHYGYTF. The CDR3 nucleotides read TGTGCCAGCACTATATACACAGGGGGGCACTATGGCTACACCTTC. The V call is TRBV6-1, the J call TRBJ1-2, with 8 bases identical to TRBD1. CDR3 length: 15 residues. Germline trimming cut 7 bases from V and 3 bases from J; bases unmatched to any gene: 10. The germline V gene encodes CDR1 MNHNS and CDR2 SASEGT.

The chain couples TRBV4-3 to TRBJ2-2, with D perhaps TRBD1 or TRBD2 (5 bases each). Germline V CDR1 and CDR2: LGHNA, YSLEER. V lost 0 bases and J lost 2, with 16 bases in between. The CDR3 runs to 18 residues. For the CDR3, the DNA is TGCGCCAGCAGCCAAGAAATATCAGGGACGGCCAACACCGGGGAGCTGTTTTTT. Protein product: CASSQEISGTANTGELFF.